This TCR beta chain is drawn from a study of blood T cell repertoires in COVID-19. Authors' processing steps: Amplification with reference gene primers provided the estimates of nucleated cell counts. TCRdb's copy holds only in-frame clones and misses some; the assay was immunoSEQ multiplex PCR. V, J and clone size reflect that table, while D and trimming were determined from the DNA. This table holds over 150,000 clones, around 80% found once. The age range of participants was about 18 to 90 years, with residence in around 22 US areas. The study counted Cohort 3 donors as recovered given two negative PCRs, clearance, or symptom resolution. Germline-derived CDR1 and CDR2 are LGHNA and YNFKEQ. CDR3 length: 15 amino acids. With V trimmed by 1 base and J by 5 bases, 5 bases remained unmatched.

The sequencing input was PBMCs or T cells enriched from blood (not recorded which). The chain is built from TRBV4-2 and TRBJ1-3; 7 bases are a match to TRBD1. The TCR was taken from a woman in her forties or fifties who had recovered from COVID-19. The DNA for the CDR3 is TGTGCCAGCAGCCAAGGACAGGGACTGAGAAACACCATATATTTT. Its protein is CASSQGQGLRNTIYF.